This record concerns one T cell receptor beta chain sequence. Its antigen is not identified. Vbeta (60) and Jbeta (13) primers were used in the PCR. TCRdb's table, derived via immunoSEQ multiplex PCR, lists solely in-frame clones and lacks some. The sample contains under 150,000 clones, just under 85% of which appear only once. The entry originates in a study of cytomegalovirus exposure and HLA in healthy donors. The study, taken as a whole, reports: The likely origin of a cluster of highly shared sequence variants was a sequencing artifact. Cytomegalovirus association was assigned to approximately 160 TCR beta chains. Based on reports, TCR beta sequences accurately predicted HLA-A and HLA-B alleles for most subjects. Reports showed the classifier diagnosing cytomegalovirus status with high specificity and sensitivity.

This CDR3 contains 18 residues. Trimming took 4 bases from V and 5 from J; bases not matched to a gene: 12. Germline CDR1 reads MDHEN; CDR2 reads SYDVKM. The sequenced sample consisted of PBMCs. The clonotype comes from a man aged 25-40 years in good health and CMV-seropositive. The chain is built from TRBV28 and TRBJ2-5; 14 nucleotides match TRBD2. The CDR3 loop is CASSYRLAGGLVSETQYF. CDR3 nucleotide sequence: TGTGCCAGCAGTTACCGACTAGCGGGGGGGCTTGTGAGCGAGACCCAGTACTTC.